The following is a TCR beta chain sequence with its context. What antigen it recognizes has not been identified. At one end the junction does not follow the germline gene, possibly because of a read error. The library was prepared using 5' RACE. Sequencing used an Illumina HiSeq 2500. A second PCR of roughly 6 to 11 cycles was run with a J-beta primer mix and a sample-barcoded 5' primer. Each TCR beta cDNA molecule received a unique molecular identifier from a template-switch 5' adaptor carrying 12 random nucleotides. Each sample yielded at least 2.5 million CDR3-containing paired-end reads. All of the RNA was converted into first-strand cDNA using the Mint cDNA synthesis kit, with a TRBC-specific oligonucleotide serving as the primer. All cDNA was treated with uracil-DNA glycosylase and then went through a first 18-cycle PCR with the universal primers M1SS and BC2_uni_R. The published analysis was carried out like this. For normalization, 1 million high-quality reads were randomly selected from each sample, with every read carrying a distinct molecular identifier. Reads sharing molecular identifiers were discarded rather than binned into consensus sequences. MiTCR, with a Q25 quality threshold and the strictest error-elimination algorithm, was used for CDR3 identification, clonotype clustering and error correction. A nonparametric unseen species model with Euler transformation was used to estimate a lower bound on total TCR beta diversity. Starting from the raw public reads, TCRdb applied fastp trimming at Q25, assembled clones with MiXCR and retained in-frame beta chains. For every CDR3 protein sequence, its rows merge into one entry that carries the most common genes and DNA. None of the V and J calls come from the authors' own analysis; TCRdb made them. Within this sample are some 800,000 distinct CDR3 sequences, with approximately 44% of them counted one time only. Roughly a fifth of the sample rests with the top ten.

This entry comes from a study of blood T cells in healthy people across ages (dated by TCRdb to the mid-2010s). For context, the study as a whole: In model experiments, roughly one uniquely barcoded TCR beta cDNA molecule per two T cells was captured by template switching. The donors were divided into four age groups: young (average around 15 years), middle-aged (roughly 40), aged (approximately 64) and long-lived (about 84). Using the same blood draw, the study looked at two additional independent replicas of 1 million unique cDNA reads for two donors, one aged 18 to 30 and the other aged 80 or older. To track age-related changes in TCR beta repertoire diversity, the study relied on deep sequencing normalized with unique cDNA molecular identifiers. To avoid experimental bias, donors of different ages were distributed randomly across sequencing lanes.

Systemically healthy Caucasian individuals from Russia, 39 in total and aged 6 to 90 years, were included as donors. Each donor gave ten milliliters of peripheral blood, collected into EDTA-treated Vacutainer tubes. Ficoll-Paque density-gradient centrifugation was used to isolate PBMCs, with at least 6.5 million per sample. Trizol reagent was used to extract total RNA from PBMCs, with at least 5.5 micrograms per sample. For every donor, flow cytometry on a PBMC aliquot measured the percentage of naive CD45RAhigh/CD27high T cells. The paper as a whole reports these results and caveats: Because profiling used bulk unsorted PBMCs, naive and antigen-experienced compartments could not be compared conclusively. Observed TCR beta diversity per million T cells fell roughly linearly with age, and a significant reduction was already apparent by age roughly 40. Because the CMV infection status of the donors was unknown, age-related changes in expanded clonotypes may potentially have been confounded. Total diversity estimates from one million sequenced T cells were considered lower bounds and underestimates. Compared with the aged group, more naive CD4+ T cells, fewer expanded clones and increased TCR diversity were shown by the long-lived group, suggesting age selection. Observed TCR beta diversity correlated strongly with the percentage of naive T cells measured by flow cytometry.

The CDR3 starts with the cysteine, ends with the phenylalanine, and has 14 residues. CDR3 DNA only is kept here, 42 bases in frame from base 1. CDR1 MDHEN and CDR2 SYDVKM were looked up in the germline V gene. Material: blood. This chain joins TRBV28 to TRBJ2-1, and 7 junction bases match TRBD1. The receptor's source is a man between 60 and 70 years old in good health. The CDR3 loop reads CAGSPGQLDNEQFF. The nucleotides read TGTGCCGGCAGCCCGGGACAGCTCGACAATGAGCAGTTCTTC.